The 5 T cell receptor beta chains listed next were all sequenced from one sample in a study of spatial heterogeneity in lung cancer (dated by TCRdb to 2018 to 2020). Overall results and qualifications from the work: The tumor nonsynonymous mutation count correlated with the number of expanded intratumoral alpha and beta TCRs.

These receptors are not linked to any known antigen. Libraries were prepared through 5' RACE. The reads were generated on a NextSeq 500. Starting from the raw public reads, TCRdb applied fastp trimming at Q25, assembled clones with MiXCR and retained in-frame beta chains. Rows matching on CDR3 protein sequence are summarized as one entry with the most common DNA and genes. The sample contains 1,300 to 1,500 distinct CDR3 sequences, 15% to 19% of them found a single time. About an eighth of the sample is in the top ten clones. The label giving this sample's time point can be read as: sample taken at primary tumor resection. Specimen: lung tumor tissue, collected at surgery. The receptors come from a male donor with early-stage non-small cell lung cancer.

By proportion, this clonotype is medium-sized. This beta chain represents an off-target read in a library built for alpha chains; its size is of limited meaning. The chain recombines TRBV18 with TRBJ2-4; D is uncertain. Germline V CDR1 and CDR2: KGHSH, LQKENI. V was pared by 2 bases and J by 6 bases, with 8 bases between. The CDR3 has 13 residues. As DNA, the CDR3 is TGTGCCAGCTCACCAGGTTTAGGAAACATTCAGTACTTC. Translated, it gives CASSPGLGNIQYF.

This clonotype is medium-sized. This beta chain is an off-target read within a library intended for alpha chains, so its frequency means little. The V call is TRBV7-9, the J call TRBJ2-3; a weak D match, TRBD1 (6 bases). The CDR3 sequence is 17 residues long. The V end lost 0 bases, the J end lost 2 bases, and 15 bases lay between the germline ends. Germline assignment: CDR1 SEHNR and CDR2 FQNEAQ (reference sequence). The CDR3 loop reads CASSLAIGGPNTDTQYF. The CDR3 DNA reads TGTGCCAGCAGCTTAGCGATTGGGGGCCCTAACACAGATACGCAGTATTTT.

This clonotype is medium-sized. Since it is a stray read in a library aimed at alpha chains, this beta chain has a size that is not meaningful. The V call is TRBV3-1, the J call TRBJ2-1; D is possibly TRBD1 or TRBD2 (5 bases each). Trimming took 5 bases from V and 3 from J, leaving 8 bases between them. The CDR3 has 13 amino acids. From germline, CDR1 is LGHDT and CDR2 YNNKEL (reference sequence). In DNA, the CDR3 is TGTGCCAGCAGCAGGGACCGCTACAATGAGCAGTTCTTC. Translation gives CASSRDRYNEQFF.

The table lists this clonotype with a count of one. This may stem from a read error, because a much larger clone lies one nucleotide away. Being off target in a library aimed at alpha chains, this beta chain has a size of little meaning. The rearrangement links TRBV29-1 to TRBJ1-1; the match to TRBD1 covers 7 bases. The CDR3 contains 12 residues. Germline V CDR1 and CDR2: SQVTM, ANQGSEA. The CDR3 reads CSVGTGRTVAFF. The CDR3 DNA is TGCAGCGTTGGGACAGGCCGCACTGTAGCTTTCTTT.

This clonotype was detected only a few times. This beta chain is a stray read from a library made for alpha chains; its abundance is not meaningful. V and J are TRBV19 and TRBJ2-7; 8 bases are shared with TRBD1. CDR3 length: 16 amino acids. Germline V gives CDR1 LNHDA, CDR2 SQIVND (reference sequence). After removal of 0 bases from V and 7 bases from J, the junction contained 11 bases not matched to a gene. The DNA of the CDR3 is TGTGCCAGTAGTATAGAGTCCGGGACAGGCCTCCTGGAGCAGTACTTC. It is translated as CASSIESGTGLLEQYF.